These 22 T cell receptor beta chains originate from one sample sequenced in a study of shared clonotypes between healthy human individuals. Data came from immunoSEQ multiplex PCR; TCRdb stores just in-frame clones and leaves some out. The table records around 2.1 million clones, almost 96% of them present only once. Sequenced material: naive CD4+ T cells sorted from blood. The subset was: CD45RA+ positively selected. The receptors here all came from a man aged 18-30 years in good health.

The rearrangement joins TRBV27 to TRBJ2-5; perhaps D is TRBD1 or TRBD2 (5 bases each). This CDR3 comprises 13 residues. Germline V lookup: CDR1 MNHEY, CDR2 SMNVEV (reference sequence). Trimming stripped 4 bases from V and 5 bases from J, with 11 bases between. This chain's CDR3 is CASSYGGVETQYF. The CDR3 bases are TGTGCCAGCAGTTATGGGGGAGTGGAGACCCAGTACTTC.

The V gene is TRBV25-1, the J gene TRBJ2-3; D gene unclear. Trimming pared 4 bases from V and 0 bases from J, leaving 11 bases between. The V gene's germline CDR1 is MGHDK and CDR2 SYGVNS. The CDR3 extends over 15 amino acids. Here the CDR3 DNA reads TGTGCCAGCAGTGCCTTCAAGACTAGCACAGATACGCAGTATTTT. This encodes CASSAFKTSTDTQYF.

The CDR3 DNA sequence: TGCGCCAGCAGCTTGGTAGGCCCTCCCATCACAGATACGCAGTATTTT. Encoded protein: CASSLVGPPITDTQYF. V gene TRBV5-1 combines with J gene TRBJ2-3; D gene unclear. This CDR3 contains 16 residues. The germline V and J ends were trimmed by 0 bases and 2 bases, with 13 bases remaining between them. Germline values: CDR1 SGHRS, CDR2 YFSETQ.

This clone was counted once. CDR3 sequence (DNA): TGTGCCTGGGTTCGACCGGGACAGGCCTACACAGATACGCAGTATTTT. Translated, it gives CAWVRPGQAYTDTQYF. J is TRBJ2-3 and V is TRBV30; 8 bases are shared with TRBD1. The CDR3 length is 16 residues. The V and J ends lost 5 bases and 2 bases, in that order; junction bases with no gene match: 12. Germline CDR1 and CDR2: GTSNPN and SVGIG (reference sequence).

The V call is TRBV6-6, the J call TRBJ1-4; TRBD1 is a possible D gene (5 bases). Trimming stripped 2 bases from V and 4 bases from J, with 8 bases between. Germline assignment: CDR1 MNHNY and CDR2 SVGAGI (reference sequence). The CDR3 spans 14 residues. The CDR3 sequence: CASSYRGINEKLFF. The CDR3 coding sequence is TGTGCCAGCAGTTACCGGGGGATTAATGAAAAACTGTTTTTT.

This chain uses TRBV6-5 with TRBJ1-3, with D possibly TRBD1 on 5 matching bases. Trimming shortened V by 6 bases and J by 3 bases, and 12 bases separated the two germline ends. The CDR3 is made up of 14 amino acids. Looked up from germline, CDR1 is MNHEY and CDR2 is SVGAGI. CDR3 sequence (DNA): TGTGCCAGCAGAAGGGGATATGGTGGAAACACCATATATTTT. Translation: CASRRGYGGNTIYF.

Notes on this clone: Other DNA sequences within the sample encode an identical CDR3. The chain carries TRBV6-5 and TRBJ2-7; 7 bases agree with TRBD1. The CDR3 runs 12 residues. Germline loops: CDR1 MNHEY, CDR2 SVGAGI. Trimming cost V 5 bases and J 5 bases; bases outside gene matches: 3. The CDR3 coding sequence is TGTGCCAGCAGTAGACAGGGCGACGAGCAGTACTTC. Amino acids: CASSRQGDEQYF.

This chain connects TRBV7-2 to TRBJ2-3; 7 nucleotides line up with TRBD2. Germline assignment: CDR1 SGHTA and CDR2 FQGNSA. The CDR3 totals 15 residues. The V segment lost 5 bases and the J segment 2 bases; nucleotides outside the gene matches: 7. The DNA of the CDR3 is TGTGCCAGCAGCCGACCTAGCGGATCCACAGATACGCAGTATTTT. Amino acids: CASSRPSGSTDTQYF.

The J gene is TRBJ2-1, the V gene TRBV4-2, with unresolved D. CDR3 length: 16 residues. Germline V CDR1 and CDR2: LGHNA, YNFKEQ. The germline V and J ends were trimmed by 0 bases and 3 bases, with 12 bases remaining between them. DNA for the CDR3: TGTGCCAGCAGCCAAGATGGGCTACAGAACTACAATGAGCAGTTCTTC. This codes for CASSQDGLQNYNEQFF.

To note about this clone: Other DNA sequences within the sample encode an identical CDR3. The chain links TRBV6-5 to TRBJ2-3; no clear D gene. V lost 2 bases and J lost 6, with 3 bases in between. From germline, CDR1 is MNHEY and CDR2 SVGAGI. This CDR3 comprises 11 residues. The CDR3 sequence is CASSYLDTQYF. CDR3 DNA: TGTGCCAGCAGTTACCTGGATACGCAGTATTTT.

The chain combines TRBV30 with TRBJ1-1; D gene unclear. Germline V gene lookup returns CDR1 GTSNPN and CDR2 SVGIG (reference sequence). There are 14 residues in the CDR3. The germline V and J ends were trimmed by 4 bases and 1 base, with 13 bases remaining between them. CDR3 residues: CAWIPRITNTEAFF. As DNA, the CDR3 is TGTGCCTGGATACCCCGTATCACGAACACTGAAGCTTTCTTT. The full variable domain, rest sourced from reference TRBV30 and TRBJ1-1, is SQTIHQWPATLVQPVGSPLSLECTVEGTSNPNLYWYRQAAGRGLQLLFYSVGIGQISSEVPQNLSASRPQDRQFILSSKKLLLSDSGFYLCAWIPRITNTEAFFGQGTRLTVV.

The chain joins TRBV7-3 to TRBJ2-7, with 7 nucleotides matching TRBD1. V trimming: 5 bases; J trimming: 2 bases; junction bases outside the gene matches: 6. CDR1 is SGHTA, CDR2 FQGTGA, per germline. This CDR3 has 14 residues. The CDR3 region has the DNA TGTGCCAGCAGCGTGGGACAGCCTCCCTACGAGCAGTACTTC. This translates into CASSVGQPPYEQYF.

V gene TRBV14 combines with J gene TRBJ2-3, with no clear D. The CDR3 sequence is 13 residues long. The V gene's germline CDR1 is SGHDN and CDR2 FVKESK. V lost 7 bases to trimming and J lost 1 base, with 9 bases between them. CDR3 loop: CASMGFGTDTQYF. The DNA of the CDR3 is TGTGCCAGCATGGGATTTGGCACAGATACGCAGTATTTT.

This clone was counted once. The chain is built from TRBV7-9 and TRBJ1-5; D uncertain. This CDR3 is built from 12 residues. Trimming removed 2 bases from V and 5 bases from J, with 4 bases in between. Germline CDR1 reads SEHNR; CDR2 reads FQNEAQ (reference sequence). The CDR3 DNA reads as TGTGCCAGCAGCTTATTTGATCAGCCCCAGCATTTT. Its translation: CASSLFDQPQHF.

The chain joins TRBV7-2 to TRBJ2-7; 7 nucleotides align to TRBD1. V dropped 1 base and J dropped 7; count of bases not matched to a gene: 16. Per the germline V gene, CDR1 is SGHTA and CDR2 is FQGNSA. This CDR3 has 17 residues. CDR3 DNA sequence: TGTGCCAGCAGCTTAGAAGGTGGGGCAGGGGGACACGTGGAGCAGTACTTC. It specifies CASSLEGGAGGHVEQYF. Combining the CDR3 with reference TRBV7-2 and TRBJ2-7 gives the whole variable domain GAGVSQSPSNKVTEKGKDVELRCDPISGHTALYWYRQSLGQGLEFLIYFQGNSAPDKSGLPSDRFSAERTGGSVSTLTIQRTQQEDSAVYLCASSLEGGAGGHVEQYFGPGTRLTVT.

The V and J genes are TRBV27 and TRBJ2-5, with D unresolved. Germline CDR1 MNHEY, CDR2 SMNVEV (reference sequence). V lost 2 bases, J lost 3 bases, and 7 bases lay in between. This CDR3 spans 13 amino acids. The CDR3 nucleotides are TGTGCCAGCAGTTTACGCAGAAAAGAGACCCAGTACTTC. Protein sequence: CASSLRRKETQYF.

This CDR3 reads CASSLARTGGLSGTDTQYF. CDR3 coding DNA: TGCGCCAGCAGCTTGGCCAGGACAGGGGGCCTGAGCGGCACAGATACGCAGTATTTT. The chain combines TRBV5-1 with TRBJ2-3, with 11 bases matching TRBD1. Germline lookup yields CDR1 SGHRS and CDR2 YFSETQ. V trimming: 0 bases; J trimming: 1 base; junction bases outside the gene matches: 10. This CDR3 has 19 residues.

The chain couples TRBV6-6 to TRBJ1-6, with TRBD1 matching 7 bases. Germline V gives CDR1 MNHNY, CDR2 SVGAGI (reference sequence). With 2 bases clipped from V and 7 bases from J, the junction kept 2 bases outside the gene matches. The CDR3 length is 14 residues. The CDR3 coding sequence is TGTGCCAGCAGTTACGGGACAGAGAATTCACCCCTCCACTTT. This codes for CASSYGTENSPLHF.

The chain couples TRBV19 to TRBJ2-2; D unresolved. Looked up from germline, CDR1 is LNHDA and CDR2 is SQIVND (reference sequence). Deletions cut 7 bases from V and 5 bases from J, with 11 bases between. The CDR3 sequence is 13 residues long. The CDR3 here is CASTPGRTGELFF. The CDR3 DNA follows: TGTGCCAGTACCCCCGGCAGAACCGGGGAGCTGTTTTTT.

The V gene is TRBV30, the J gene TRBJ1-1; D is unclear. The V and J ends lost 3 bases and 1 base respectively, with 15 bases between them. CDR1 and CDR2 from the germline V gene are GTSNPN and SVGIG (reference sequence). This CDR3 is built from 15 residues. The CDR3 is CAWSVGVGRNTEAFF. DNA of the CDR3: TGTGCCTGGAGCGTGGGAGTCGGCCGGAACACTGAAGCTTTCTTT.

The gene calls are TRBV19 and TRBJ1-2; 9 bases are shared with TRBD1. The CDR3 runs to 19 residues. V was clipped by 4 bases and J by 0 bases; unmatched bases: 15. Germline V gene lookup returns CDR1 LNHDA and CDR2 SQIVND (reference sequence). This chain's CDR3 is CASSNPRPGQGSTNYGYTF. CDR3 DNA: TGTGCCAGTAGTAATCCCCGACCGGGACAGGGATCAACTAACTATGGCTACACCTTC.

This chain links TRBV7-2 with TRBJ2-2, with 7 bases that match TRBD1. Trimming took 6 bases from V and 4 from J; bases not matched to a gene: 8. Per the germline V gene, CDR1 is SGHTA and CDR2 is FQGNSA. This CDR3 has 15 residues. The CDR3 protein is CASSSRQGRTGELFF. CDR3 bases: TGTGCCAGCAGTTCTAGACAGGGACGCACCGGGGAGCTGTTTTTT.